The 2 T cell receptor beta chains given below trace back to one sample, sequenced in a study of PD-L1 blockade in urothelial cancer. Time point given: pretreatment peripheral blood. Assay: immunoSEQ multiplex PCR; the TCRdb copy retains only in-frame clones and omits some. The sample shows 70,000 to 90,000 clones, about 84% of them seen only once. Sample: PBMCs, taken around atezolizumab (anti-PD-L1) treatment. The receptors originated from a man between 60 and 70 years old with urothelial cancer.

The DNA of the CDR3 is TGTGCCAGCAGCCGGATAGCGACCAGCACAGATACGCAGTATTTT. Residues: CASSRIATSTDTQYF. The V gene is TRBV28, the J gene TRBJ2-3, with D possibly being TRBD2 (5 bases). V lost 6 bases and J lost 0, with 13 bases in between. Germline V CDR1 and CDR2: MDHEN, SYDVKM. The CDR3 is 15 residues long.

This clone was seen just once. The genes are TRBV5-8 and TRBJ2-7; perhaps TRBD1 as D (5 bases). With 7 bases removed from V and 2 bases from J, the gap between germline ends came to 10 bases. There are 12 residues in the CDR3. CDR1 and CDR2 from the germline V gene are SGHTS and YDEGEE. CDR3 protein: CASGRTPYEQYF. As DNA, the CDR3 is TGTGCCAGCGGGCGGACACCCTACGAGCAGTACTTC.